One sample yielded the 8 T cell receptor beta chains listed below, sequenced in a study of monozygotic twins with inflammatory bowel disease. TCRdb reanalyzed the 5' RACE reads and collapses them to one entry per CDR3 protein, without DNA. Its table records more than 350,000 distinct CDR3 sequences. The sequencing sample was made of blood. The receptors were gathered from a human donor with ulcerative colitis or Crohn's disease, or a healthy co-twin of an affected twin (not recorded which).

The V and J genes are TRBV9 and TRBJ1-4; as DNA is missing, the TRBD1 call by TCRdb cannot be tested. Germline assignment: CDR1 SGDLS and CDR2 YYNGEE. This CDR3 is built from 14 residues. This CDR3 is CASSETGVVEKLFF.

J is TRBJ2-1 and V is TRBV5-1; TCRdb outputs TRBD1, but without DNA this stays unchecked. The CDR3 runs 16 residues. The germline V gene has CDR1 SGHRS and CDR2 YFSETQ. CDR3 residues: CASSLVWTSSYNEQFF.

The chain joins TRBV5-5 to TRBJ2-5. The CDR3 covers 13 residues. Germline V lookup: CDR1 SGHKS, CDR2 YYEKEE (reference sequence). The CDR3 protein is CASSLGTWETQYF.

J is TRBJ2-1 and V is TRBV5-1. Germline CDR1 is SGHRS and CDR2 is YFSETQ. The CDR3 sequence is 13 residues long. The CDR3 loop is CASSYHATNEQFF.

This chain joins TRBV3-1 and TRBJ1-5. The CDR3 covers 15 residues. Germline CDR1 LGHDT, CDR2 YNNKEL (reference sequence). CDR3 sequence: CASSQANGGNQPQHF. Together with reference TRBV3-1 and TRBJ1-5, the CDR3 gives the full variable domain: DTAVSQTPKYLVTQMGNDKSIKCEQNLGHDTMYWYKQDSKKFLKIMFSYNNKELIINETVPNRFSPKSPDKAHLNLHINSLELGDSAVYFCASSQANGGNQPQHFGDGTRLSIL.

The chain combines TRBV29-1 with TRBJ2-1. This CDR3 is 13 amino acids long. CDR1 and CDR2 from the germline V gene are SQVTM and ANQGSEA. This CDR3 reads CSVLGVSYNEQFF.

The V call is TRBV19, the J call TRBJ1-2. The CDR3 length is 13 residues. Germline CDR1 and CDR2: LNHDA and SQIVND (reference sequence). The CDR3 sequence is CASSSQVSHGYTF. Variable domain in full (rest from reference TRBV19 and TRBJ1-2): DGGITQSPKYLFRKEGQNVTLSCEQNLNHDAMYWYRQDPGQGLRLIYYSQIVNDFQKGDIAEGYSVSREKKESFPLTVTSAQKNPTAFYLCASSSQVSHGYTFGSGTRLTVV.

The rearrangement joins TRBV11-2 to TRBJ1-1; there is no DNA to check the TCRdb D call of TRBD1. CDR1 and CDR2 (germline): SGHAT, FQNNGV. The CDR3 loop spans 14 amino acids. CDR3 protein: CASSFLTGGAEAFF.